Detailed here is one T cell receptor (beta chain). This CDR3 contains 15 residues. Trimming cost V 5 bases and J 3 bases, with 18 bases left between them. Germline loops: CDR1 SQVTM, CDR2 ANQGSEA. This sample was taken from a study of response to subunit inactivated influenza vaccine. TCRdb independently ran MiXCR on the RT-PCR reads; one entry per CDR3 protein. The sample consists of about 620,000 distinct CDR3 sequences, approximately 12% of them appearing once. The chain combines TRBV29-1 with TRBJ2-3; D assignment may be TRBD1 or TRBD2 (5 bases each). The input for sequencing was PBMCs from blood, taken on the day of vaccination. This sequence originates from a man aged 45-65 years who received an inactivated influenza vaccine. This CDR3 is CSVLRGQGLTDTQYF. The CDR3 DNA follows: TGCAGCGTTCTCAGAGGGCAGGGATTGACAGATACGCAGTATTTT.